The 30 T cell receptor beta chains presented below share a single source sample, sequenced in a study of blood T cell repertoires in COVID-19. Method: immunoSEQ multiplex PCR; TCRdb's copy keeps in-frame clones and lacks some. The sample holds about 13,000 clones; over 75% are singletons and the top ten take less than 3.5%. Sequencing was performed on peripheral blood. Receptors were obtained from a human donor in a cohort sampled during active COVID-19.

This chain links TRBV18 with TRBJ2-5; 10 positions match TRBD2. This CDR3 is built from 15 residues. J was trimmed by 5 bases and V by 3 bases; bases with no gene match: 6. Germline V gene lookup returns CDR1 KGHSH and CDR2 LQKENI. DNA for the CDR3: TGTGCCAGCTCACCCGGGGGTAGCGGGGGGGAGACCCAGTACTTC. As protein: CASSPGGSGGETQYF.

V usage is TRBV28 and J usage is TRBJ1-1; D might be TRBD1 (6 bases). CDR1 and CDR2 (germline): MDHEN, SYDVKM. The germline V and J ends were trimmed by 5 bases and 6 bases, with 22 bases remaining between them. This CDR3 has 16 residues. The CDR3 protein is CASSTPEAGAKAEAFF. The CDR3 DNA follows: TGTGCCAGCAGTACCCCCGAGGCAGGGGCTAAGGCTGAAGCTTTCTTT.

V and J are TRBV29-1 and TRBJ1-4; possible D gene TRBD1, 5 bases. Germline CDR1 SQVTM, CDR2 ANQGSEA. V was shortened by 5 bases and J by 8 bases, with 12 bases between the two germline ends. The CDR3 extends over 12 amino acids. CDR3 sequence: CSVQGAGEKLFF. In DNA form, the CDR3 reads TGCAGCGTTCAAGGGGCGGGGGAAAAACTGTTTTTT.

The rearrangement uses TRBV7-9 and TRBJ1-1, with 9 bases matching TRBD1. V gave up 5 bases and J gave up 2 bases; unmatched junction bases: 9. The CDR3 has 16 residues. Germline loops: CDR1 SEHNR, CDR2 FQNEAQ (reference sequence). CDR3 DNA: TGTGCCAGCAGCACTGGACAGGGGAGGGAAAACACTGAAGCTTTCTTT. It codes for CASSTGQGRENTEAFF.

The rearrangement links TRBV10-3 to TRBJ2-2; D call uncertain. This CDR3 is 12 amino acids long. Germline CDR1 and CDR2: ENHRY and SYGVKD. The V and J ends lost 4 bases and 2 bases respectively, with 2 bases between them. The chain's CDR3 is CAISVNTGELFF. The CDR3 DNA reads TGTGCCATCAGTGTAAACACCGGGGAGCTGTTTTTT.

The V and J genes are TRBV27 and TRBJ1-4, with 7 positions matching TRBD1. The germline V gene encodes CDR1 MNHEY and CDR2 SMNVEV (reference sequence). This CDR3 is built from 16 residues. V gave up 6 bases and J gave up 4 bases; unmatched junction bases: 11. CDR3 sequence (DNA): TGTGCCAGCAGCGAAACAGGGGCCTCGGTTAATGAAAAACTGTTTTTT. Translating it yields CASSETGASVNEKLFF.

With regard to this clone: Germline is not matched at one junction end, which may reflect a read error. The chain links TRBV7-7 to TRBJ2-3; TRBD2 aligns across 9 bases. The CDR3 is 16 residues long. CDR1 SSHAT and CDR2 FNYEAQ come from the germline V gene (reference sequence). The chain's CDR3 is CASSLGSSGGTDTQYF. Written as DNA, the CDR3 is TGTGCTAGCAGCTTAGGCTCTAGCGGGGGCACAGATACGCAGTATTTT. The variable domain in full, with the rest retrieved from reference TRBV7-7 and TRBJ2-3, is GAGVSQSPRYKVTKRGQDVTLRCDPISSHATLYWYQQALGQGPEFLTYFNYEAQPDKSGLPSDRFSAERPEGSISTLTIQRTEQRDSAMYRCASSLGSSGGTDTQYFGPGTRLTVL.

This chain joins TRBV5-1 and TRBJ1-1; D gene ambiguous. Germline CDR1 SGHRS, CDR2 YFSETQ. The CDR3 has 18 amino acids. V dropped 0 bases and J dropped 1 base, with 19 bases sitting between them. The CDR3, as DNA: TGCGCCAGCAGCTTGGTCGGGTCCGGGTACACGACGAACACTGAAGCTTTCTTT. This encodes CASSLVGSGYTTNTEAFF.

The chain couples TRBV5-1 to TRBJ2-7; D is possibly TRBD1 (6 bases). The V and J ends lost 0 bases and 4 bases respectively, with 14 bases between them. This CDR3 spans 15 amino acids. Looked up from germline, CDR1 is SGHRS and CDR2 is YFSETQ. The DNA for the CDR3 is TGCGCCAGCAGCTTGGATTCAGGGGTGTTTTACGAGCAGTACTTC. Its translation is CASSLDSGVFYEQYF.

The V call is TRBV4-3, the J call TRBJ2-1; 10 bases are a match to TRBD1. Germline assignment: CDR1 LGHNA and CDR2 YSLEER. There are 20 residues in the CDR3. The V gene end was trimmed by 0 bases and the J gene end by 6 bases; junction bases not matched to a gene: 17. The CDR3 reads CASSQDQGGTGDLGPNEQFF. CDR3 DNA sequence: TGCGCCAGCAGCCAAGATCAGGGGGGGACAGGGGACTTGGGGCCCAATGAGCAGTTCTTC.

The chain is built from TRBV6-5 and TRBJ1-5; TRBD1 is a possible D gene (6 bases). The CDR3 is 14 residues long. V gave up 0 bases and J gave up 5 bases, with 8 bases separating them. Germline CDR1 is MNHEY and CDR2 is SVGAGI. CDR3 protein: CASSYSGQHQPQHF. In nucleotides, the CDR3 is TGTGCCAGCAGTTACTCCGGACAGCATCAGCCCCAGCATTTT.

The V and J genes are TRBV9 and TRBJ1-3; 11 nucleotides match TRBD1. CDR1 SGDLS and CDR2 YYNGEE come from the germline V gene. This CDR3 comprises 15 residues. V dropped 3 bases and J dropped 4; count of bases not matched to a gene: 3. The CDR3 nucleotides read TGTGCCAGCAGCGCCGGGACAGGGGGAGGAAACACCATATATTTT. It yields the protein CASSAGTGGGNTIYF. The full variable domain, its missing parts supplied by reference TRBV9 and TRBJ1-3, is DSGVTQTPKHLITATGQRVTLRCSPRSGDLSVYWYQQSLDQGLQFLIQYYNGEERAKGNILERFSAQQFPDLHSELNLSSLELGDSALYFCASSAGTGGGNTIYFGEGSWLTVV.

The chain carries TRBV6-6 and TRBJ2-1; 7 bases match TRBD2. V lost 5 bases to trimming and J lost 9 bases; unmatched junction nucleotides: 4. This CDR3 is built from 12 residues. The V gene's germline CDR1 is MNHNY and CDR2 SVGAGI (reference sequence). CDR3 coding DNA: TGTGCCAGCAGTCTGGAGCGGGGTGAGCAGTTCTTC. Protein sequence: CASSLERGEQFF.

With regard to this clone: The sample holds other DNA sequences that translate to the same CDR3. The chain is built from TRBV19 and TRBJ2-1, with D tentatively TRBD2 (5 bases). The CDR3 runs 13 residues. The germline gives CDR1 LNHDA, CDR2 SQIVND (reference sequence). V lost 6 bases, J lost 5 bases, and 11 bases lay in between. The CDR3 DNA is TGTGCCAGTAGCTCACGGGGTGACAATGAGCAGTTCTTC. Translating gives CASSSRGDNEQFF.

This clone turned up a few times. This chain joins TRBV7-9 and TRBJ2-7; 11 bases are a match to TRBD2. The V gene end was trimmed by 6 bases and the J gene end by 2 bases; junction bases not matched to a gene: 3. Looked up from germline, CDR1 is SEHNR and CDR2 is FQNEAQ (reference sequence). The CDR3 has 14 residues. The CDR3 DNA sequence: TGTGCCAGCAGAAGTAGCGGGGGGGCCTACGAGCAGTACTTC. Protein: CASRSSGGAYEQYF.

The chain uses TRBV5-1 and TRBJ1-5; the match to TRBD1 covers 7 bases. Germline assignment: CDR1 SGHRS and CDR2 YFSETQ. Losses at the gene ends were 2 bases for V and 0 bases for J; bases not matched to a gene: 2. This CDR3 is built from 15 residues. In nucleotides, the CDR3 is TGCGCCAGCAGCTTAGCAGGGGGTAGCAATCAGCCCCAGCATTTT. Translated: CASSLAGGSNQPQHF.

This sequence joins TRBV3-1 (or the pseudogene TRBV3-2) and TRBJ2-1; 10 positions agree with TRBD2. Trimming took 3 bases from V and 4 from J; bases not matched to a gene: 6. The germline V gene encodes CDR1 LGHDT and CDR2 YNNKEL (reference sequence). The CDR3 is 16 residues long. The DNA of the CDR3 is TGTGCCAGCAGCCAGTCCGGGACTAGCGCTTACAATGAGCAGTTCTTC. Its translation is CASSQSGTSAYNEQFF.

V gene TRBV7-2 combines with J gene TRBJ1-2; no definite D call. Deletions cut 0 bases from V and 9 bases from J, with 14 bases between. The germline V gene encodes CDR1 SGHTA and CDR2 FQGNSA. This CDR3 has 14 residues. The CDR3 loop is CASSLAALEISYTF. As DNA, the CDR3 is TGTGCCAGCAGCTTAGCAGCCCTAGAAATTAGCTACACCTTC.

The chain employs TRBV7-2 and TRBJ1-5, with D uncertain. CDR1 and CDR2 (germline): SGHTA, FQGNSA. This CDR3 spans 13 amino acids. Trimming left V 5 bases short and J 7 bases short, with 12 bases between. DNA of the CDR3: TGTGCCAGCAGCCCGGGATTGCCCCAGCCCCAGCATTTT. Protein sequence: CASSPGLPQPQHF.

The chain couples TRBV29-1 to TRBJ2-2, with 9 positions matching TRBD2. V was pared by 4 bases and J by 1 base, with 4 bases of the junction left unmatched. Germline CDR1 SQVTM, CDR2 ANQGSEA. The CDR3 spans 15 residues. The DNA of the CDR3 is TGCAGCGTTGTAGCGGGGGCTGGGAACACCGGGGAGCTGTTTTTT. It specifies CSVVAGAGNTGELFF.

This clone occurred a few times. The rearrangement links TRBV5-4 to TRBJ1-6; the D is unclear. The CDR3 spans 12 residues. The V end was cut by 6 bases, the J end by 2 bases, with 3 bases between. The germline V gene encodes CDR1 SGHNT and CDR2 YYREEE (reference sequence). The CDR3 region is CASNTYNSPLHF. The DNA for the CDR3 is TGTGCCAGCAACACCTATAATTCACCCCTCCACTTT.

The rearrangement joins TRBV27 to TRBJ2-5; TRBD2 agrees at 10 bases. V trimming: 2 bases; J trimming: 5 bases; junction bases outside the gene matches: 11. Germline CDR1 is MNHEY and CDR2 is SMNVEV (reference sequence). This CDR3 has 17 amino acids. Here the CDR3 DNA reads TGTGCCAGCAGTTTAACCGCGCCTAGCGGGGGTCGGGAGACCCAGTACTTC. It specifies CASSLTAPSGGRETQYF.

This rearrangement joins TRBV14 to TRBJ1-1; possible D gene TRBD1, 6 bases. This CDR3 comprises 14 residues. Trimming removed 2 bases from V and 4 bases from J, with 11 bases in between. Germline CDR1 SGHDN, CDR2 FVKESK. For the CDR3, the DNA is TGTGCCAGCAGCCAACCGGGACACCCCACTGAAGCTTTCTTT. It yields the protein CASSQPGHPTEAFF.

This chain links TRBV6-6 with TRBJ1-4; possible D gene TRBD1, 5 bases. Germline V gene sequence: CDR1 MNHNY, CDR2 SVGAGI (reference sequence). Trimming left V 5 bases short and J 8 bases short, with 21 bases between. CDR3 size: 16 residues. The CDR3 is CASSTPTDQVIEKLFF. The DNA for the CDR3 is TGTGCCAGCAGTACACCGACAGACCAAGTTATAGAAAAACTGTTTTTT.

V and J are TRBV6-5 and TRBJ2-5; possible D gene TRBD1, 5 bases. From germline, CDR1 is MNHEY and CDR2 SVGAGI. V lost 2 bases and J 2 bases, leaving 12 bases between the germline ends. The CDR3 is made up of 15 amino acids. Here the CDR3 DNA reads TGTGCCAGCAGTTACATGAGGCAGGGACAAGAGACCCAGTACTTC. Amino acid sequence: CASSYMRQGQETQYF.

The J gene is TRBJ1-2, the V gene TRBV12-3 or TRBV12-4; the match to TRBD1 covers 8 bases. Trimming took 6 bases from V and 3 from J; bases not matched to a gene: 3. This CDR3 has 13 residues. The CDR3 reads CASSSTGDYGYTF. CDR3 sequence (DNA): TGTGCCAGCAGCTCGACAGGGGACTATGGCTACACCTTC.

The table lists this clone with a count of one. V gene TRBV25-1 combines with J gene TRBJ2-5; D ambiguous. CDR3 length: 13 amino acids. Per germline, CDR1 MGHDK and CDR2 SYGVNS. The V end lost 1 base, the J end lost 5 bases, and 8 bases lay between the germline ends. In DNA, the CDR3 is TGTGCCAGCAGTGAATCCCCGTTGGAGACCCAGTACTTC. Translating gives CASSESPLETQYF.

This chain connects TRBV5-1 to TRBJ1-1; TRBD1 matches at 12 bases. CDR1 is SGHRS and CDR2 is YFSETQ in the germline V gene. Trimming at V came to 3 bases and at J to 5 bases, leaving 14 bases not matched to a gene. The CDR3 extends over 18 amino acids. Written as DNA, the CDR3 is TGCGCCAGCAGCTCCTCAGTCGGGACAGGGGGCCGACGAACTGAAGCTTTCTTT. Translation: CASSSSVGTGGRRTEAFF.

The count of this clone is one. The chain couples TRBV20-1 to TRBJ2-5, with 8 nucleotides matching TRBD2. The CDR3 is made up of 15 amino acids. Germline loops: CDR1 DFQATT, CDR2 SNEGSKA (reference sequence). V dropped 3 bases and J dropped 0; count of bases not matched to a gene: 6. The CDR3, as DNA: TGCAGTGCTAGTACCGGGGGGGCTTACCAAGAGACCCAGTACTTC. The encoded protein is CSASTGGAYQETQYF.

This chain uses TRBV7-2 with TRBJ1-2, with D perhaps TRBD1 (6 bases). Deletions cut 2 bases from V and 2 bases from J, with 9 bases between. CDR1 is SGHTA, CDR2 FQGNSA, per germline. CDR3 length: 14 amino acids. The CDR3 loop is CASSLRDTNYGYTF. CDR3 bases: TGTGCCAGCAGCTTAAGGGACACCAACTATGGCTACACCTTC.